The 17 T cell receptor beta chains reported below all come from one sample, sequenced in a study of cytomegalovirus exposure and HLA in healthy donors. Primers included in the PCR were 60 Vbeta and 13 Jbeta primers. Clones were read by immunoSEQ multiplex PCR, and TCRdb kept only the in-frame ones, dropping some. This table holds about 110,000 clones. The sequenced sample was PBMCs. The receptor source for this set is a man in his forties or fifties in good health and CMV-seropositive.

This rearrangement joins TRBV5-4 to TRBJ2-7; the match to TRBD1 covers 7 bases. The CDR3 loop spans 19 amino acids. CDR1 and CDR2 from the germline V gene are SGHNT and YYREEE (reference sequence). V was pared by 7 bases and J by 3 bases, with 25 bases of the junction left unmatched. As DNA, the CDR3 is TGTGCCAGCGGGAGAATTGTCTTCCTACCGGGACAGAGCTACTACGAGCAGTACTTC. Its translation: CASGRIVFLPGQSYYEQYF.

The CDR3 region is CASRVSGSPETQYF. The CDR3 DNA reads TGCGCCAGCAGGGTTAGCGGGAGTCCAGAGACCCAGTACTTC. V gene TRBV10-2 combines with J gene TRBJ2-5; 9 bases are a match to TRBD2. The CDR3 has 14 residues. Germline V gene sequence: CDR1 WSHSY, CDR2 SAAADI. V was clipped by 6 bases and J by 4 bases; unmatched bases: 6.

Regarding this clone: One end of the junction varies from germline; a read error may be responsible. In DNA form, the CDR3 reads TGTGCCAGCAGTAACTCGGGACTAGACACCGGGGAGCTGTTTTTT. Translated: CASSNSGLDTGELFF. V is TRBV6-4 and J is TRBJ2-2, with 8 positions matching TRBD2. The germline gives CDR1 MRHNA, CDR2 SNTAGT. The CDR3 runs 15 residues.

This chain joins TRBV5-4 and TRBJ2-7; D gene ambiguous. The CDR3 is 14 residues long. CDR1 is SGHNT, CDR2 YYREEE, per germline (reference sequence). The ends were cut back, 2 bases at V and 0 bases at J, with 9 bases in the middle. The CDR3 sequence is CASSFIPGSYEQYF. The DNA of the CDR3 is TGTGCCAGCAGCTTCATCCCAGGCTCCTACGAGCAGTACTTC.

The chain employs TRBV6-5 and TRBJ1-4; D is uncertain. Germline V gives CDR1 MNHEY, CDR2 SVGAGI. The CDR3 runs 14 residues. V was shortened by 2 bases and J by 2 bases, with 6 bases between the two germline ends. As DNA, the CDR3 is TGTGCCAGCAGTTACCGTCAGACTAATGAAAAACTGTTTTTT. Translation gives CASSYRQTNEKLFF.

The chain joins TRBV29-1 to TRBJ2-7; TRBD2 matches at 7 bases. Per the germline V gene, CDR1 is SQVTM and CDR2 is ANQGSEA. This CDR3 region has 14 residues. Trimming at V came to 2 bases and at J to 2 bases, leaving 6 bases not matched to a gene. The chain's CDR3 is CSVEQAGAAYEQYF. The CDR3 region has the DNA TGCAGCGTTGAACAGGCGGGAGCCGCCTACGAGCAGTACTTC.

The chain has TRBV5-6 and TRBJ2-1, with D perhaps matching TRBD2 (6 bases). The length of the CDR3 is 14 residues. Germline assignment: CDR1 SGHDT and CDR2 YYEEEE. The ends were cut back, 3 bases at V and 3 bases at J, with 10 bases in the middle. In DNA form, the CDR3 reads TGTGCCAGCAGCTGGACTACACTCTACAATGAGCAGTTCTTC. Its translation is CASSWTTLYNEQFF. Together with reference TRBV5-6 and TRBJ2-1, the CDR3 gives the full variable domain: DAGVTQSPTHLIKTRGQQVTLRCSPKSGHDTVSWYQQALGQGPQFIFQYYEEEERQRGNFPDRFSGHQFPNYSSELNVNALLLGDSALYLCASSWTTLYNEQFFGPGTRLTVL.

The chain joins TRBV20-1 to TRBJ2-7; D call uncertain. V dropped 4 bases and J dropped 3 bases, with 7 bases sitting between them. The length of the CDR3 is 11 residues. Looked up from germline, CDR1 is DFQATT and CDR2 is SNEGSKA (reference sequence). The CDR3 reads CSAKADYEQYF. CDR3 sequence (DNA): TGCAGTGCTAAGGCGGACTACGAGCAGTACTTC.

The V call is TRBV5-1, the J call TRBJ2-7; D not certain. CDR3 size: 12 residues. Trimming shortened V by 4 bases and J by 2 bases, and 7 bases separated the two germline ends. Germline V gene lookup returns CDR1 SGHRS and CDR2 YFSETQ. The CDR3 bases are TGCGCCAGCAGCGGCGGTACCTACGAGCAGTACTTC. Its translation is CASSGGTYEQYF. Combining the CDR3 with reference TRBV5-1 and TRBJ2-7 gives the whole variable domain KAGVTQTPRYLIKTRGQQVTLSCSPISGHRSVSWYQQTPGQGLQFLFEYFSETQRNKGNFPGRFSGRQFSNSRSEMNVSTLELGDSALYLCASSGGTYEQYFGPGTRLTVT.

The chain links TRBV9 to TRBJ1-2; D ambiguous. The CDR3 contains 13 residues. Germline values: CDR1 SGDLS, CDR2 YYNGEE. V lost 3 bases and J 4 bases, leaving 10 bases between the germline ends. The DNA of the CDR3 is TGTGCCAGCAGCGCCGGACTCCTCTATGGCTACACCTTC. Translation: CASSAGLLYGYTF.

The rearrangement uses TRBV30 and TRBJ2-7, with D uncertain. Per germline, CDR1 GTSNPN and CDR2 SVGIG (reference sequence). There are 13 residues in the CDR3. The V end was cut by 0 bases, the J end by 3 bases, with 9 bases between. The CDR3 nucleotides are TGTGCCTGGAGTGTACTACTATTCTACGAGCAGTACTTC. Protein product: CAWSVLLFYEQYF.

This clone is identified as medium-sized from frequency. The J gene is TRBJ2-5, the V gene TRBV5-5, with D possibly TRBD1 on 6 matching bases. This CDR3 is 15 amino acids long. V lost 0 bases to trimming and J lost 0 bases, with 9 bases between them. In germline, CDR1 is SGHKS, CDR2 YYEKEE (reference sequence). CDR3 amino acids: CASSLVWDNQETQYF. The CDR3 nucleotides read TGTGCCAGCAGCTTGGTGTGGGACAACCAAGAGACCCAGTACTTC.

V and J are TRBV6-5 and TRBJ2-1; no definite D call. This CDR3 contains 13 residues. Germline V gene data show CDR1 as MNHEY and CDR2 as SVGAGI. The V end was cut by 2 bases, the J end by 7 bases, with 9 bases between. The chain's CDR3 is CASSYPARNEQFF. The DNA for the CDR3 is TGTGCCAGCAGTTACCCCGCGCGGAATGAGCAGTTCTTC.

Note on this clone: One junction end disagrees with the germline gene, perhaps due to a read error. The chain combines TRBV7-7 with TRBJ2-1; D possibly corresponds to TRBD2 (5 bases). CDR3 size: 14 residues. Per the germline V gene, CDR1 is SSHAT and CDR2 is FNYEAQ (reference sequence). The CDR3 DNA sequence: TGTGCTAGCAGCTTAGGTGCGGGTAGCAATGAGCAGTTCTTC. It yields the protein CASSLGAGSNEQFF.

The genes are TRBV7-2 and TRBJ2-7, with TRBD2 identical over 7 bases. The V gene end was trimmed by 4 bases and the J gene end by 4 bases; junction bases not matched to a gene: 10. The CDR3 is made up of 15 amino acids. The germline gives CDR1 SGHTA, CDR2 FQGNSA. CDR3 sequence reads: CASSWRAGAGYEQYF. CDR3 nucleotide sequence: TGTGCCAGCAGCTGGCGGGCGGGAGCGGGGTACGAGCAGTACTTC. The complete variable domain, with remaining parts taken from reference TRBV7-2 and TRBJ2-7, reads GAGVSQSPSNKVTEKGKDVELRCDPISGHTALYWYRQSLGQGLEFLIYFQGNSAPDKSGLPSDRFSAERTGGSVSTLTIQRTQQEDSAVYLCASSWRAGAGYEQYFGPGTRLTVT.

The V gene is TRBV7-9, the J gene TRBJ1-1, with D hard to call. Per the germline V gene, CDR1 is SEHNR and CDR2 is FQNEAQ (reference sequence). V lost 1 base and J lost 1, with 10 bases in between. The CDR3 spans 15 residues. The CDR3 loop is CASSLVLGANTEAFF. DNA for the CDR3: TGTGCCAGCAGCTTAGTTCTGGGCGCGAACACTGAAGCTTTCTTT.

The J gene is TRBJ2-1, the V gene TRBV28; the match to TRBD1 covers 7 bases. This CDR3 is built from 15 residues. Germline V gene sequence: CDR1 MDHEN, CDR2 SYDVKM. Trimming at V came to 6 bases and at J to 0 bases, leaving 5 bases not matched to a gene. The CDR3 DNA sequence: TGTGCCAGCAGAACGGGACAGAGCTCCTACAATGAGCAGTTCTTC. Translated: CASRTGQSSYNEQFF.